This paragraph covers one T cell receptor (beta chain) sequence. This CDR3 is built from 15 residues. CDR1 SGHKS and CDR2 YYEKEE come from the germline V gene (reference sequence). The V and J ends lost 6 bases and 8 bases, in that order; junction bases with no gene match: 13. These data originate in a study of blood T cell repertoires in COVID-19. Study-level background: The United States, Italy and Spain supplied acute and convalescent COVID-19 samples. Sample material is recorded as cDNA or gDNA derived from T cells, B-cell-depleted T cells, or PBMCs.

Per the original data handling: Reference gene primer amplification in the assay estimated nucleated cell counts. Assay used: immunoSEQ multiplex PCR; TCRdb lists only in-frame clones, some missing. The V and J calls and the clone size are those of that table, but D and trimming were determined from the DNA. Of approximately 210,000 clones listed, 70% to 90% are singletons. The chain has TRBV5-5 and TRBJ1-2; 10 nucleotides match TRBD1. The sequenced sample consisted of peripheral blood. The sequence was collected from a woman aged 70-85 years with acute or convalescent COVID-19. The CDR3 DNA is TGTGCCAGCACCTACCAGGGACAGGGGTTGTCGGGCTACACCTTC. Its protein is CASTYQGQGLSGYTF.